These T cell receptor beta chains were read from a single sample in a study of T cell repertoires in cytomegalovirus infection. TCRdb reanalysed the reads using MiXCR and keeps one entry per CDR3 protein. Of under 350,000 distinct CDR3 sequences in the sample, more than 8% are singletons; the top ten hold approximately 4.7%. The sample comprised PBMCs. The receptors derive from a human donor in good health (CMV status not recorded). Some clones in this sample may be carry-over from other donors' samples. The conserved cysteine and the conserved F or W are not part of the CDR3 here. The order of the fields is V gene, J gene, CDR3 protein.

v_gene: TRBV7-2; j_gene: TRBJ2-2; CDR3aa: ASSSYRNTGELF
v_gene: TRBV19; j_gene: TRBJ2-1; CDR3aa: ASTLDRSSHNEQF
v_gene: TRBV7-8; j_gene: TRBJ1-1; CDR3aa: ASSGGLMNTEAF
v_gene: TRBV29-1; j_gene: TRBJ2-3; CDR3aa: SVLLSGDTQY
v_gene: TRBV9; j_gene: TRBJ2-1; CDR3aa: ASSAEAGESYNEQF
v_gene: TRBV4-2; j_gene: TRBJ2-2; CDR3aa: ASSQGDGRAGTGELF
v_gene: TRBV7-2; j_gene: TRBJ1-1; CDR3aa: ASSLEIMVSITENTEAF
v_gene: TRBV7-9; j_gene: TRBJ1-2; CDR3aa: ASSLQGGTGYGYT
v_gene: TRBV20-1; j_gene: TRBJ2-1; CDR3aa: SAPRGYEQF
v_gene: TRBV6-2/TRBV6-3; j_gene: TRBJ2-1; CDR3aa: ASNTGGSEQF
v_gene: TRBV7-9; j_gene: TRBJ1-2; CDR3aa: ASTYGGIAGHYGYT
v_gene: TRBV7-2; j_gene: TRBJ2-3; CDR3aa: ASSWTGFVDTQY
v_gene: TRBV7-4; j_gene: TRBJ1-5; CDR3aa: ASSFDLGGWGNQPQH
v_gene: TRBV7-2; j_gene: TRBJ2-1; CDR3aa: ASRPAGGIYNEQF
v_gene: TRBV7-2; j_gene: TRBJ1-1; CDR3aa: ASSFGQGNTEAF
v_gene: TRBV6-8; j_gene: TRBJ2-7; CDR3aa: ASSGTGGHNEQY
v_gene: TRBV7-2; j_gene: TRBJ1-3; CDR3aa: ASSPSGGNTIY